The sequence of this T cell receptor (beta chain) was determined in a study of identical twins listed by TCRdb under 2016. In terms of the full investigation: To test whether fetal clonotypes persist, this study deep-sequenced TCR alpha and beta repertoires from monozygotic twins, from unrelated adults of various ages, and from cord blood. Replicate twin experiments were performed at different times using different library preparation protocols to rule out contamination.

Results the study describes overall, beyond this receptor: Excess twin sharing in beta out-of-frame sequences was weaker because fewer shared sequences lowered the signal-to-noise ratio. Because the same donors could not be followed over many years, the conclusions relied on cross-sectional statistical analysis. In monozygotic twins, recombination models systematically underestimated out-of-frame TCR alpha sharing, but the models matched the sharing seen between unrelated individuals. Compared with coincidental sharing between unrelated individuals, out-of-frame TCR alpha sequences shared between twins showed an excess of sequences with low generation probability. Invariant T cells such as MAIT and iNKT could partly confound zero-insertion analyses, although diverse VJ usage argued against such confounding for most clonotypes. Abundant cord blood beta clonotypes carried fewer insertions; young adult naive repertoires showed a weaker similar trend, while memory repertoires showed none.

The method was 5' RACE. For sequencing, an Illumina HiSeq 2000 was employed. A universal primer binding site was introduced by template switching, and a unique molecular identifier was present in the final cDNA, enabling accurate counting of TCR cDNA molecules. Specific primers in the conserved constant-segment region were used to synthesize first-strand cDNA for the TCR alpha and beta chains. To control for contamination, every cDNA library was double barcoded, receiving both a SMART-Mk sample barcode and Illumina barcodes. TruSeq adapter sequences and Illumina sample barcodes were added in two successive PCR steps. The TCR alpha and beta cDNA libraries were sequenced on the Illumina HiSeq platform using custom primers. The study's own analysis went as follows. MiGEC processed the raw reads to extract unique molecular identifiers, while MiXCR was used to determine the CDR3 positions. For each individual, recombination models were inferred using an EM algorithm with the repgenHMM and IGoR tools. Shared clonotype analysis was performed with the tcR package in R, normalizing sharing by the product of cloneset sizes. To study raw recombination free of thymic and clonal selection effects, out-of-frame nonproductive sequences were analyzed. TCRdb passed the public sequencing reads through fastp at Q25 and MiXCR, retaining productive beta sequences. Each CDR3 protein appears once, grouped with its most common genes and DNA. For this entry, the V and J calls and clone size follow TCRdb and not the study's own pipeline. Counted in this sample were about 150,000 distinct CDR3 sequences; approximately 3.5% of them appeared once. The ten largest clones take up 8.1% of the sample.

Every donor in the study was a healthy Caucasian. Miltenyi CD45RO+ enrichment and human naive T-cell isolation kits were used to isolate memory (CD45RO+) and naive T cells from PBMC. This clonotype was counted many times. Its antigen is unknown. No base-level quality is on record; no much larger clone is a single base apart. Germline trimming amounts to 4 bases on V and 4 bases on J, with 14 as the count of junction bases outside the gene matches. The germline V gene (reference sequence) specifies SEHNR as CDR1 and FQNEAQ as CDR2. The CDR3 contains 17 residues, cysteine and valine counted. Only the CDR3 DNA stays, 51 bases, in frame from base 1.

The origin of this receptor is a man younger than 30 in good health. The sample was memory T cells sorted from blood. This specimen's cell subset or site label, per the study, means: CD45RO+ enriched T cells. The chain couples TRBV7-9 to TRBJ2-7; 9 central bases correspond to TRBD2. The DNA is as follows: TGTGCCAGCAGCTATCTCGAGGCGGGAGGGCCGATTTACGAGCAGTACGTC. Its protein product is CASSYLEAGGPIYEQYV.